The source of this T cell receptor (beta chain) is a study of breast tumors, draining lymph nodes, adjacent tissues. This clonotype was detected many times. Axillary draining lymph nodes of breast cancer patients supplied the node samples. Each CDR3 protein is one row after TCRdb ran MiXCR on the multiplex PCR reads. The sample records some 130,000 distinct CDR3 sequences, more than 20% being singletons. The clonotype was recovered from a female donor with breast cancer. Some clones in this sample may be carry-over from other donors' samples. Sequencing was performed on axillary lymph node tissue.

The CDR3 reads CASSPGRAYYEQYF. The DNA for the CDR3 is TGTGCCAGCAGCCCCGGCAGGGCCTACTACGAGCAGTACTTC. The V call is TRBV11-3, the J call TRBJ2-7, with D tentatively TRBD1 (5 bases). Germline V gene data show CDR1 as SGHNT and CDR2 as YENEEA. The CDR3 runs 14 residues. Trimming took off 5 bases at V and 3 bases at J, with 14 bases between the two ends.